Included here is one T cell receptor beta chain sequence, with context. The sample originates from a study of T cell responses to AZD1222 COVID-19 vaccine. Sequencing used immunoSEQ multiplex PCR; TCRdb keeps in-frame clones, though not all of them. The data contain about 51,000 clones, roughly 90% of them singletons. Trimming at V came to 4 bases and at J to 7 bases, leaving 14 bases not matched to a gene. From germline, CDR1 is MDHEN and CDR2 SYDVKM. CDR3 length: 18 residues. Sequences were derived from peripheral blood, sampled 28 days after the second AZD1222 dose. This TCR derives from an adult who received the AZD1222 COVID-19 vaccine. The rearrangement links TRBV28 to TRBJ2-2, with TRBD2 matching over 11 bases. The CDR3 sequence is CASSYRLAGIQEGGELFF. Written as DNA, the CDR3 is TGTGCCAGCAGTTATCGACTAGCGGGAATACAAGAGGGCGGGGAGCTGTTTTTT.